The source of this TCR beta chain is a study of blood T cell repertoires in COVID-19. Study as a whole: The samples span acute and convalescent COVID-19 from the United States, Italy and Spain. Sources were T cells, B-cell-depleted T cells, or PBMCs; the material itself was cDNA or gDNA.

Authors' processing steps: Nucleated cell counts were estimated from reference gene primer amplification. Data came from immunoSEQ multiplex PCR; TCRdb stores just in-frame clones and leaves some out. V and J calls and clone size are those listed in that table; D and trimming were worked out from the DNA. The sample holds around 250,000 clones, roughly 84% seen once. There are 14 residues in the CDR3. This sequence originates from a middle-aged woman who had recovered from COVID-19. The sample taken for sequencing was peripheral blood. The chain joins TRBV12-2 to TRBJ2-7; the D call in the table, TRBD1, was not verified against the DNA. TRBV12-2 is annotated as a pseudogene. For the CDR3, the DNA is TGTGCAAGTCGCAACAGGCAGTTCTCCTACGAGCAGTACTTC. It specifies CASRNRQFSYEQYF.